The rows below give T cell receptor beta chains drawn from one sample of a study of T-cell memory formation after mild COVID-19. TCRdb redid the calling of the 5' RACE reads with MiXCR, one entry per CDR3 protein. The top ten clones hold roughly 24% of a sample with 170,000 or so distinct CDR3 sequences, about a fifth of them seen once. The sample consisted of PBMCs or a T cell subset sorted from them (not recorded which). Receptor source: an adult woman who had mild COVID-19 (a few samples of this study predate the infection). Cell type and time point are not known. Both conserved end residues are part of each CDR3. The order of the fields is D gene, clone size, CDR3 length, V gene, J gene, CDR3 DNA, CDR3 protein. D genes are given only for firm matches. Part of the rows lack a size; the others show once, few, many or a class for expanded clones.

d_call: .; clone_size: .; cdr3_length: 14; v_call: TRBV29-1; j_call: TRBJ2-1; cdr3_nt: TGCAGCGTTGATGGAAACCGGAGGTACAATGAGCAGTTCTTC; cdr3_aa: CSVDGNRRYNEQFF
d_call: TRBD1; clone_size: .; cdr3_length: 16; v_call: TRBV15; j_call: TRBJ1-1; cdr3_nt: TGTGCCACCAGCAGAGATAAAGGGGGCGTTGGGACTGAAGCTTTCTTT; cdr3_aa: CATSRDKGGVGTEAFF
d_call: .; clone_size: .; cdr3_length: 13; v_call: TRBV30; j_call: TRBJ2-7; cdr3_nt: TGTGCCTGGAGCGGGGGTCGCTCCTACGAGCAGTACTTC; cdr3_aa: CAWSGGRSYEQYF
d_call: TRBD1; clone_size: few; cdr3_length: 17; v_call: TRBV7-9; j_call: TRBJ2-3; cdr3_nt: TGTGCCAGCAGCTTACCCCGACAGGGAGATGGCACAGATACGCAGTATTTT; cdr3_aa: CASSLPRQGDGTDTQYF
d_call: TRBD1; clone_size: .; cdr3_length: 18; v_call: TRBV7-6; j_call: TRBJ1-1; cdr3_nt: TGTGCCAGCAGCTTAGCCAGTGAGACAGGGGGCCGGATCACTGAAGCTTTCTTT; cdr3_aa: CASSLASETGGRITEAFF
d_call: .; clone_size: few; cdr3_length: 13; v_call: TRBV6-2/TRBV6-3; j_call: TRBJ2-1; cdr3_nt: TGTGCCAGCAGTTACGGGACCTTCAATGAGCAGTTCTTC; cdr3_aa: CASSYGTFNEQFF
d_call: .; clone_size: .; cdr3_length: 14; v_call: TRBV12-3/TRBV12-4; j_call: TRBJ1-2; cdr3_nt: TGTGCCAGCACCACCTTGGGTATAGGGGGTGGCTACACCTTC; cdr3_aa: CASTTLGIGGGYTF
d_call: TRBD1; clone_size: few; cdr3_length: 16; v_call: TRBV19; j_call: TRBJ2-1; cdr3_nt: TGTGCCAGTAGTAGAGGACAGGGGGAGAGGTACAATGAGCAGTTCTTC; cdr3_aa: CASSRGQGERYNEQFF
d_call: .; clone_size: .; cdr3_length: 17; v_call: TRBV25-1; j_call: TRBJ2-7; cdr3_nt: TGTGCCAGCAGTGGACCCGACAAGGAAGGTTCAACCTACGAGCAGTACTTC; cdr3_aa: CASSGPDKEGSTYEQYF
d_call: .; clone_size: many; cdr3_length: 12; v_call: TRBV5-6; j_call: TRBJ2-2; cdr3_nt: TGTGCCAGCAGCTTTACCACCGGGGAGCTGTTTTTT; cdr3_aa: CASSFTTGELFF
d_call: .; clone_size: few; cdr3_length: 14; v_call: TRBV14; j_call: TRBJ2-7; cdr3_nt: TGTGCCAGCAGTCATACCGGGAGACCCTACGAGCAGTACTTC; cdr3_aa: CASSHTGRPYEQYF
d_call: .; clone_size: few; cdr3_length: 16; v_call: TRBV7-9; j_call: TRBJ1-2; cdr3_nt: TGTGCCAGCAGCTCTACACAGGGAATAAGGGTCTATGGCTACACCTTC; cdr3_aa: CASSSTQGIRVYGYTF
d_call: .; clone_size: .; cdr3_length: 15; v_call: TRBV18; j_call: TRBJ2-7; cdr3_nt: TGTGCCAGCTCTCCACGTGACAGGAAACTCTACGAGCAGTACTTC; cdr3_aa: CASSPRDRKLYEQYF
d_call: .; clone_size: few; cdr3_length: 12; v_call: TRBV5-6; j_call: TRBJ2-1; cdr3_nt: TGTGCCAGCAGCTTGTGGAGTCGCGAGCAGTTCTTC; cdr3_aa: CASSLWSREQFF
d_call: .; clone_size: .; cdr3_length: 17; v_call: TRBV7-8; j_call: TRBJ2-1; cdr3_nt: TGTGCCAGCAGCTTAGCGGCGCTCACGAGGGTCTACAATGAGCAGTTCTTC; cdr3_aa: CASSLAALTRVYNEQFF
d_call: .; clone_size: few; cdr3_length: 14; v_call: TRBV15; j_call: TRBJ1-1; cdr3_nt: TGTGCCACCAGCTCTGGCAGTATGAACACTGAAGCTTTCTTT; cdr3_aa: CATSSGSMNTEAFF
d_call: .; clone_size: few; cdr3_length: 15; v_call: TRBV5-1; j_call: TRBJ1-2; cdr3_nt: TGCGCCAGCAGCTCCGGGGAGAAACTAGGATATGGCTACACCTTC; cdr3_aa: CASSSGEKLGYGYTF
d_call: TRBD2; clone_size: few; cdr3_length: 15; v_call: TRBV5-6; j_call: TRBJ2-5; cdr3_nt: TGTGCCAGCAGCCCCCTAGCGGGGCGGCATACAACCCAGTACTTC; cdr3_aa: CASSPLAGRHTTQYF
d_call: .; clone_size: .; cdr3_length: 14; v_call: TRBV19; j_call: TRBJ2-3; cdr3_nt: TGTGCCAGTAGCAAAGGACTGTTCACAGATACGCAGTATTTT; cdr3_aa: CASSKGLFTDTQYF
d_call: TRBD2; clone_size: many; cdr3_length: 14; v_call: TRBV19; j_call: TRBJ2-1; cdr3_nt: TGTGCCACCTCCCCGGGGGGGGACTACAATGAGCAGTTCTTC; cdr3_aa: CATSPGGDYNEQFF